Presented here are 32 T cell receptor beta chains from one specimen sequenced in a study of response to subunit inactivated influenza vaccine (dated by TCRdb to the late 2010s). Receptor amplification or capture employed RT-PCR. The sequencer was an Illumina HiSeq 2500. TCRdb itself trimmed the public reads at Q25 with fastp, ran MiXCR and retained productive beta chains. Under each unique CDR3 protein, matching rows form one entry showing the most common genes and DNA. The sample table records roughly 180,000 distinct CDR3 sequences; about 9% of these occur just once. Under 13% of the sample is in the top ten clones. Specimen: non-naive T cells sorted from PBMCs, collected on the day of vaccination. The cell subset or site label, as the study defines it: memory T cell fraction. All receptors derive from a man over 45 who received an inactivated influenza vaccine. Donor details come from another sample of the same person, matched by shared clones.

The CDR3 region has the DNA TGTACCAGCAGCTTAGGACCAGCGTTTTCCTACGAGCAGTACTTC. Its protein is CTSSLGPAFSYEQYF. The chain uses TRBV7-2 and TRBJ2-7, with D hard to call. V shed 1 base and J shed 1 base, with 11 bases lying between them. The germline V gene has CDR1 SGHTA and CDR2 FQGNSA. CDR3 length: 15 amino acids.

This clonotype was detected many times. The chain uses TRBV15 and TRBJ1-5; possible D gene TRBD1, 6 bases. The CDR3 length is 13 residues. The V gene lost 6 bases and the J gene lost 4 bases, with 10 bases spanning the gap. CDR1 LNHNV and CDR2 YYDKDF come from the germline V gene (reference sequence). The DNA for the CDR3 is TGTGCCACCAGTTCCCAGGGGAATCAGCCCCAGCATTTT. It is translated as CATSSQGNQPQHF.

This clonotype was detected a few times. The chain recombines TRBV9 with TRBJ2-3, with 11 bases lining up with TRBD2. Germline V gene sequence: CDR1 SGDLS, CDR2 YYNGEE. V lost 0 bases and J lost 0; bases outside the gene matches: 3. CDR3 size: 17 residues. As DNA, the CDR3 is TGTGCCAGCAGCGTAGGACTAGCGGGAACAAGCACAGATACGCAGTATTTT. Amino acid sequence: CASSVGLAGTSTDTQYF.

This clonotype was seen repeatedly, ten times or more. This rearrangement joins TRBV12-3 or TRBV12-4 to TRBJ2-1, with 10 bases fitting TRBD2. This CDR3 is built from 15 residues. V dropped 5 bases and J dropped 7; count of bases not matched to a gene: 8. In DNA, the CDR3 is TGTGCCAGCAGTCCTGGAGCGGGAGGGCTGAATGAGCAGTTCTTC. It is translated as CASSPGAGGLNEQFF.

This clonotype was seen more than once but under ten times. CDR3 nucleotide sequence: TGCAGTGCCCTGCACGCCCTGGGGACTGAAGCTTTCTTT. It codes for CSALHALGTEAFF. The rearrangement uses TRBV20-1 and TRBJ1-1; D remains ambiguous. CDR1 DFQATT and CDR2 SNEGSKA come from the germline V gene (reference sequence). V was clipped by 6 bases and J by 5 bases, with 16 bases between them. The CDR3 is 13 amino acids.

This clonotype was seen only a few times. This chain connects TRBV30 to TRBJ1-5; 8 bases align to TRBD1. CDR1 GTSNPN and CDR2 SVGIG come from the germline V gene (reference sequence). V shed 1 base, J shed 4 bases, and the junction held 3 bases outside the gene matches. The CDR3 totals 14 residues. CDR3 residues: CAWSGRGRNQPQHF. The CDR3 region has the DNA TGTGCCTGGAGTGGCAGGGGGCGGAATCAGCCCCAGCATTTT.

The chain links TRBV20-1 to TRBJ2-1; D may be TRBD2 (5 bases). The CDR3 contains 13 residues. The germline V gene encodes CDR1 DFQATT and CDR2 SNEGSKA (reference sequence). Trimming stripped 5 bases from V and 7 bases from J, with 15 bases between. The CDR3 DNA reads TGCAGTGCTTCCCGGACTGCGAAGAATGAGCAGTTCTTC. It specifies CSASRTAKNEQFF.

This chain links TRBV5-1 with TRBJ1-1; the D is unclear. Germline V gives CDR1 SGHRS, CDR2 YFSETQ. CDR3 size: 12 residues. Trimming pared 10 bases from V and 3 bases from J, leaving 13 bases between. CDR3 in DNA: TGCGCCGGGAGAGAGGATTACACTGAAGCTTTCTTT. This translates into CAGREDYTEAFF. Full variable domain (outside the CDR3, taken from reference TRBV5-1 and TRBJ1-1): KAGVTQTPRYLIKTRGQQVTLSCSPISGHRSVSWYQQTPGQGLQFLFEYFSETQRNKGNFPGRFSGRQFSNSRSEMNVSTLELGDSALYLCAGREDYTEAFFGQGTRLTVV.

This clonotype was seen a handful of times. This chain joins TRBV7-2 and TRBJ2-7; tentatively, D is TRBD1 (5 bases). Germline CDR1 and CDR2: SGHTA and FQGNSA. V was shortened by 2 bases and J by 5 bases, with 10 bases between the two germline ends. This CDR3 spans 13 amino acids. DNA of the CDR3: TGTGCCAGCAGCTTACAGGGTCCCCACGAGCAGTACTTC. Its translation is CASSLQGPHEQYF.

The gene calls are TRBV7-2 and TRBJ2-2; D could derive from TRBD1 or TRBD2 (5 bases each). In germline, CDR1 is SGHTA, CDR2 FQGNSA. V shed 8 bases and J shed 6 bases, with 19 bases lying between them. This CDR3 has 15 amino acids. CDR3 nucleotide sequence: TGTGCCAGCTTCAAGGGACCGAATTTACCCGGGGAGCTGTTTTTT. Translating gives CASFKGPNLPGELFF.

In its sample, this clonotype was seen a few times. CDR3 in amino acids: CAWRQPGQQESLHF. CDR3 nucleotide sequence: TGTGCCTGGAGACAGCCGGGACAGCAGGAATCCCTCCACTTT. The chain recombines TRBV30 with TRBJ1-6, with 7 bases aligning to TRBD1. V shed 3 bases and J 14 bases; nucleotides not matched to a gene: 13. CDR1 is GTSNPN and CDR2 is SVGIG in the germline V gene (reference sequence). CDR3 length: 14 amino acids.

This clonotype came up a few times. The CDR3 protein is CSVQEPPHSTDTQYF. The CDR3 DNA is TGCAGCGTTCAGGAGCCCCCCCACAGCACAGATACGCAGTATTTT. This rearrangement joins TRBV29-1 to TRBJ2-3; D not certain. The CDR3 contains 15 residues. Trimming removed 5 bases at V and 0 bases at J, with 15 bases between. CDR1 is SQVTM, CDR2 ANQGSEA, per germline.

The chain is built from TRBV29-1 and TRBJ1-1; perhaps TRBD1 as D (6 bases). Deletions cut 6 bases from V and 3 bases from J, with 14 bases between. The CDR3 runs to 13 residues. CDR1 SQVTM and CDR2 ANQGSEA come from the germline V gene. CDR3 DNA: TGCAGCGTGGTAAAGGGGGGGGACACTGAAGCTTTCTTT. Amino acids: CSVVKGGDTEAFF.

This chain links TRBV5-6 with TRBJ2-1; 10 bases line up with TRBD2. The J segment lost 4 bases and the V segment lost 0 bases, leaving 4 bases of the junction unmatched. This CDR3 contains 16 residues. In germline, CDR1 is SGHDT, CDR2 YYEEEE. This chain's CDR3 is CASSLVSSGSYNEQFF. CDR3 nucleotides: TGTGCCAGCAGCTTGGTGTCTAGCGGGAGTTACAATGAGCAGTTCTTC.

The V and J genes are TRBV6-1 and TRBJ2-5, with D hard to call. Trimming took off 7 bases at V and 1 base at J, with 13 bases between the two ends. Germline CDR1 reads MNHNS; CDR2 reads SASEGT. CDR3 length: 14 amino acids. The CDR3 here is CASNRNIAQETQYF. As DNA, the CDR3 is TGTGCCAGCAATCGTAACATCGCCCAAGAGACCCAGTACTTC.

V gene TRBV7-2 combines with J gene TRBJ1-1; D may be TRBD1 (6 bases). With 5 bases removed from V and 1 base from J, the gap between germline ends came to 11 bases. CDR3 size: 14 residues. CDR1 is SGHTA, CDR2 FQGNSA, per germline. In DNA, the CDR3 is TGTGCCAGCAGCCAATCCAGGGGGAACACTGAAGCTTTCTTT. This codes for CASSQSRGNTEAFF.

The sample holds a few counts of this clonotype. The rearrangement links TRBV3-1 to TRBJ1-3; maybe TRBD1 (5 bases). The CDR3 has 16 residues. The V end lost 2 bases, the J end lost 2 bases, and 13 bases lay between the germline ends. Germline V CDR1 and CDR2: LGHDT, YNNKEL (reference sequence). CDR3 DNA sequence: TGTGCCAGCAGCCAATCGCTACGGGGGACTGGAAACACCATATATTTT. Amino acids: CASSQSLRGTGNTIYF.

This clonotype was detected ten times or more. The CDR3 reads CASSPRSGSSTDTQYF. CDR3 sequence (DNA): TGTGCCAGCAGCCCCCGCTCTGGTAGCAGCACAGATACGCAGTATTTT. The chain links TRBV7-6 to TRBJ2-3, with D uncertain. V was clipped by 5 bases and J by 0 bases, with 15 bases between them. CDR3 length equals 16 residues. CDR1 and CDR2 (germline): SGHVS, FNYEAQ. The full variable domain, in which reference TRBV7-6 and TRBJ2-3 provide the parts outside the CDR3, is GAGVSQSPRYKVTKRGQDVALRCDPISGHVSLYWYRQALGQGPEFLTYFNYEAQQDKSGLPNDRFSAERPEGSISTLTIQRTEQRDSAMYRCASSPRSGSSTDTQYFGPGTRLTVL.

This clonotype was picked up many times. V usage is TRBV25-1 and J usage is TRBJ2-2; TRBD1 agrees at 7 bases. The germline CDR1 and CDR2 sequences are MGHDK and SYGVNS. This CDR3 has 15 residues. The trim removed 3 bases at V and 3 bases at J, leaving 4 bases unmatched. The CDR3 DNA reads as TGTGCCAGCAGTGAGGGGCAGGGGGACACCGGGGAGCTGTTTTTT. It is translated as CASSEGQGDTGELFF.

The rearrangement uses TRBV2 and TRBJ2-1; perhaps TRBD2 as D (5 bases). CDR3 length: 15 amino acids. Trimming shortened V by 3 bases and J by 0 bases, and 9 bases separated the two germline ends. Germline values: CDR1 SNHLY, CDR2 FYNNEI. CDR3 in amino acids: CASSDAGSSYNEQFF. The CDR3 DNA follows: TGTGCCAGCAGTGATGCTGGGAGCTCCTACAATGAGCAGTTCTTC.

This clonotype was counted ten times or more. V and J are TRBV14 and TRBJ2-1; 14 nucleotides match TRBD2. Germline lookup yields CDR1 SGHDN and CDR2 FVKESK. The CDR3 has 17 residues. V lost 2 bases, J lost 8 bases, and 8 bases stayed unmatched. The CDR3 here is CASSQKIGLAGGHEQFF. The CDR3 DNA is TGTGCCAGCAGCCAAAAGATCGGACTAGCGGGAGGCCATGAGCAGTTCTTC.

Only a few counts were recorded for this clonotype. The chain carries TRBV11-2 and TRBJ2-1; 8 nucleotides agree with TRBD2. Germline V gene lookup returns CDR1 SGHAT and CDR2 FQNNGV. The CDR3 length is 15 residues. V gave up 3 bases and J gave up 2 bases; unmatched junction bases: 3. The CDR3 bases are TGTGCCAGCAGCTTCGGGGGGGGTACCTACAATGAGCAGTTCTTC. Its translation: CASSFGGGTYNEQFF.

V gene TRBV18 combines with J gene TRBJ2-1; 9 bases map to TRBD2. The CDR3 is 16 amino acids. V was clipped by 0 bases and J by 9 bases; unmatched bases: 9. Germline-derived CDR1 and CDR2 are KGHSH and LQKENI. The CDR3 DNA reads TGTGCCAGCTCACCACCGGGGCTAGCGGGGAACAGTGAGCAGTTCTTC. This codes for CASSPPGLAGNSEQFF.

J is TRBJ1-1 and V is TRBV28; tentative D call: TRBD1 (6 bases). In germline, CDR1 is MDHEN, CDR2 SYDVKM. V lost 6 bases, J lost 6 bases, and 20 bases lay in between. The CDR3 loop spans 15 amino acids. CDR3 bases: TGTGCCAGCAGAGAGGGTCCCAGGGGAGGTTCTGAAGCTTTCTTT. It specifies CASREGPRGGSEAFF.

The chain links TRBV5-1 to TRBJ2-3, with 9 nucleotides matching TRBD1. Germline V CDR1 and CDR2: SGHRS, YFSETQ. The CDR3 sequence is 14 residues long. J was trimmed by 4 bases and V by 3 bases; bases with no gene match: 3. The CDR3 here is CASSWDRDADTQYF. The CDR3 DNA reads as TGCGCCAGCAGCTGGGACAGGGACGCAGATACGCAGTATTTT.

This chain links TRBV20-1 with TRBJ2-7, with 11 bases that match TRBD2. Looked up from germline, CDR1 is DFQATT and CDR2 is SNEGSKA (reference sequence). This CDR3 contains 15 residues. J gave up 5 bases and V 6 bases, and 12 bases lay outside the gene matches. The CDR3: CSAKAPTSGKNEQYF. The CDR3 DNA sequence: TGCAGTGCAAAAGCCCCGACTAGCGGGAAGAACGAGCAGTACTTC.

This clonotype was counted at least ten times. This chain links TRBV5-1 with TRBJ2-7, with 12 bases lining up with TRBD2. The CDR3 is 15 amino acids. Germline CDR1 is SGHRS and CDR2 is YFSETQ. The J segment lost 0 bases and the V segment lost 5 bases, leaving 3 bases of the junction unmatched. CDR3 sequence: CASRPTSGSSYEQYF. The CDR3 nucleotides are TGCGCCAGCAGGCCGACTAGCGGGAGCTCCTACGAGCAGTACTTC.

This clonotype was counted between two and nine times. The J gene is TRBJ2-7, the V gene TRBV28, with D maybe TRBD1 (6 bases). The CDR3 runs 14 residues. Trimming stripped 8 bases from V and 1 base from J, with 15 bases between. The germline CDR1 and CDR2 sequences are MDHEN and SYDVKM. The CDR3 spells CASRRAGDSYEQYF. DNA of the CDR3: TGTGCCAGCCGCAGGGCAGGGGATTCCTACGAGCAGTACTTC. The full variable domain, with the rest looked up from reference TRBV28 and TRBJ2-7, is DVKVTQSSRYLVKRTGEKVFLECVQDMDHENMFWYRQDPGLGLRLIYFSYDVKMKEKGDIPEGYSVSREKKERFSLILESASTNQTSMYLCASRRAGDSYEQYFGPGTRLTVT.

This clonotype was detected only a few times. The genes are TRBV6-2 or TRBV6-3 and TRBJ2-2; D gene ambiguous. The V gene lost 10 bases and the J gene lost 1 base, with 13 bases spanning the gap. Germline CDR1 is MNHEY and CDR2 is SVGEGT. This CDR3 spans 14 amino acids. The CDR3 DNA reads TGTGCCACCGCGGCGGCAATGAACACCGGGGAGCTGTTTTTT. The encoded protein is CATAAAMNTGELFF.

The V call is TRBV20-1, the J call TRBJ1-2; D is unclear. This CDR3 has 13 residues. The germline gives CDR1 DFQATT, CDR2 SNEGSKA (reference sequence). V was pared by 0 bases and J by 4 bases, with 9 bases between. The CDR3 nucleotides are TGCAGTGCTAGAGATCTAATTCTCTATGGCTACACCTTC. Translation gives CSARDLILYGYTF.

On this clonotype itself: Sequence at one end of the junction differs from germline and may be a read error. The V gene is TRBV14, the J gene TRBJ2-4, with D possibly being TRBD2 (5 bases). CDR3 length: 15 residues. Germline CDR1 and CDR2: SGHDN and FVKESK. CDR3 in amino acids: CASSQSGLAINIQYF. For the CDR3, the DNA is TGTGCCAGCAGCCAATCTGGGCTAGCCATAAACATTCAGTACTTC.

V and J are TRBV3-1 and TRBJ2-7, with D possibly TRBD1 on 5 matching bases. The CDR3 has 12 residues. V dropped 2 bases and J dropped 4 bases, with 6 bases sitting between them. Germline V gives CDR1 LGHDT, CDR2 YNNKEL (reference sequence). The CDR3 sequence is CASSQRGYEQYF. CDR3 nucleotide sequence: TGTGCCAGCAGCCAAAGGGGTTACGAGCAGTACTTC.